This T cell receptor (beta chain) came from a study of cytomegalovirus exposure and HLA in healthy donors. PCR employed 60 Vbeta and 13 Jbeta primers. Sequencing used immunoSEQ multiplex PCR; TCRdb keeps in-frame clones, though not all of them. The sample includes under 150,000 clones, 75% to 85% of them seen just once. The TCR originated in a male donor in good health and CMV-seropositive. Material: PBMCs.

The CDR3 nucleotides read TGTGCCAGCAGGCCCCCGGGACTAGCGGGAGCGAGTGAGCAGTACTTC. Translation: CASRPPGLAGASEQYF. The chain carries TRBV2 and TRBJ2-7; TRBD2 matches 14 bases. The germline gives CDR1 SNHLY, CDR2 FYNNEI. V shed 6 bases and J 7 bases; nucleotides not matched to a gene: 11. This CDR3 comprises 16 residues.